This T cell receptor beta chain was sequenced during a study of CD8 T cells in Susac syndrome. Looked up from germline, CDR1 is DFQATT and CDR2 is SNEGSKA (reference sequence). The CDR3 is made up of 15 amino acids. Trimming removed 7 bases from V and 2 bases from J, with 19 bases in between. The authors reverse transcribed about 0.5 to 1 ug RNA with random hexamers. Multiplex PCR with immunoSEQ amplified the TCR beta CDR3 across 54 Vbeta and 13 Jbeta. A single record per CDR3 protein comes from TCRdb applying MiXCR to the immunoSEQ multiplex PCR reads. The table shows around 130,000 distinct CDR3 sequences, with over 75% occurring only once. Both CD4+ and CD8+ T cells were negatively isolated, and TEMRA cells underwent FACS enrichment.

The chain recombines TRBV20-1 with TRBJ2-3; D unclear. The specimen was CD8+ T cells from PBMCs. The TCR originated in a human donor with multiple sclerosis. CDR3 in DNA: TGCAGTGTCCGGCTGGACGGAGAAGACACAGATACGCAGTATTTT. Translated, it gives CSVRLDGEDTDTQYF.